A single sample gave rise to the 20 T cell receptor beta chains below, sequenced in a study of identical twins. TCRdb re-analysed the 5' RACE reads in MiXCR, keeping a single row per CDR3 protein. The profile shows 1.5 million to 2 million distinct CDR3 sequences, under 35% of them singletons. The material sequenced was cord blood. The receptors derive from a newborn girl in good health.

This rearrangement joins TRBV24-1 to TRBJ2-3, with 8 bases that match TRBD2. The V gene end was trimmed by 3 bases and the J gene end by 1 base; junction bases not matched to a gene: 5. Germline CDR1 and CDR2: KGHDR and SFDVKD. The CDR3 totals 16 residues. The CDR3 sequence is CATSDVAGSGTDTQYF. The DNA of the CDR3 is TGTGCCACCAGTGATGTAGCGGGGTCGGGCACAGATACGCAGTATTTT.

This clonotype showed up just a few times. The rearrangement uses TRBV6-1 and TRBJ2-7; maybe TRBD2 (5 bases). The CDR3 consists of 16 residues. The V gene's germline CDR1 is MNHNS and CDR2 SASEGT. V was cut by 5 bases and J by 1 base, with 18 bases left in between. This CDR3 reads CASSLTGSRSSYEQYF. CDR3 bases: TGTGCCAGCAGTCTTACGGGGTCTAGGAGTTCCTACGAGCAGTACTTC.

This clonotype has more than one count but fewer than ten. This rearrangement joins TRBV20-1 to TRBJ1-6, with no clear D. Trimming stripped 6 bases from V and 9 bases from J, with 12 bases between. Germline CDR1 is DFQATT and CDR2 is SNEGSKA (reference sequence). The CDR3 is 12 amino acids. The CDR3 loop is CSALNGVSPLHF. Here the CDR3 DNA reads TGCAGTGCCCTTAATGGGGTTTCACCCCTCCACTTT.

J is TRBJ2-1 and V is TRBV28; 8 bases line up with TRBD1. The length of the CDR3 is 14 residues. Per the germline V gene, CDR1 is MDHEN and CDR2 is SYDVKM. V gave up 5 bases and J gave up 9 bases; unmatched junction bases: 9. The CDR3 bases are TGTGCCAGCAGTCCCTGGACAGGGCGCGGTGAGCAGTTCTTC. This translates into CASSPWTGRGEQFF.

The V gene is TRBV12-3 or TRBV12-4, the J gene TRBJ1-4, with D possibly matching TRBD1 (5 bases). This CDR3 has 16 residues. V gave up 6 bases and J gave up 5 bases, with 19 bases separating them. The CDR3 DNA follows: TGTGCCAGCAGCCCAACCCGGGGCGTGGGGAATGAAAAACTGTTTTTT. It specifies CASSPTRGVGNEKLFF.

A few counts support this clonotype. The chain carries TRBV6-6 and TRBJ1-4; 9 nucleotides line up with TRBD1. In germline, CDR1 is MNHNY, CDR2 SVGAGI (reference sequence). Trimming at V came to 4 bases and at J to 7 bases, leaving 7 bases not matched to a gene. This CDR3 has 15 amino acids. CDR3 amino acids: CASSSTGGSGEKLFF. CDR3 nucleotide sequence: TGTGCCAGCAGTTCAACAGGGGGCTCAGGTGAAAAACTGTTTTTT.

This clonotype was detected only a few times. The genes are TRBV30 and TRBJ2-7; D gene uncertain. Germline CDR1 and CDR2: GTSNPN and SVGIG (reference sequence). This CDR3 has 12 amino acids. V was cut by 1 base and J by 4 bases, with 8 bases left in between. The CDR3 DNA is TGTGCCTGGAGTGATTTGGGATACGAGCAGTACTTC. Amino acids: CAWSDLGYEQYF.

The chain uses TRBV18 and TRBJ1-1; D is possibly TRBD1 (6 bases). V was pared by 8 bases and J by 11 bases, with 9 bases between. Germline-derived CDR1 and CDR2 are KGHSH and LQKENI. CDR3 length: 9 residues. The DNA of the CDR3 is TGTGCCAGCCGGGGGCGGGCTTTCTTT. Protein product: CASRGRAFF.

The chain carries TRBV6-1 and TRBJ1-5; D gene unclear. CDR1 and CDR2 (germline): MNHNS, SASEGT. This CDR3 region has 13 residues. Trimming took 7 bases from V and 3 from J, leaving 10 bases between them. The CDR3 is CASKRGFNQPQHF. CDR3 in DNA: TGTGCCAGCAAACGGGGTTTCAATCAGCCCCAGCATTTT.

This clonotype has a handful of counts. The chain combines TRBV10-1 with TRBJ2-3; 9 nucleotides match TRBD2. Germline-derived CDR1 and CDR2 are WNHNN and SYGVQD (reference sequence). The CDR3 runs 14 residues. V shed 3 bases and J 7 bases; nucleotides not matched to a gene: 5. For the CDR3, the DNA is TGCGCCAGCAGTGAACTAGCGGGTAGTAATACGCAGTATTTT. This translates into CASSELAGSNTQYF.

This clonotype was seen a handful of times. The chain combines TRBV27 with TRBJ2-1; D is perhaps TRBD2 (6 bases). The CDR3 runs 16 residues. CDR1 is MNHEY and CDR2 is SMNVEV in the germline V gene (reference sequence). With 7 bases removed from V and 2 bases from J, the gap between germline ends came to 18 bases. CDR3 coding DNA: TGTGCCAGCACCCTCAGGTCCAGGGAGGCCTACAATGAGCAGTTCTTC. Protein product: CASTLRSREAYNEQFF.

The table lists this clonotype with many counts. This may be a read error: a much more frequent sequence differs by one nucleotide. The chain employs TRBV5-1 and TRBJ2-7, with a weak D call TRBD1 (5 bases). Looked up from germline, CDR1 is SGHRS and CDR2 is YFSETQ. This CDR3 region has 11 residues. The CDR3 loop reads CASSFQGEQYF. The CDR3 region has the DNA TGTGCCAGCAGTTTTCAGGGCGAGCAGTACTTC.

A few counts support this clonotype. The genes are TRBV12-3 or TRBV12-4 and TRBJ2-4; 13 bases line up with TRBD2. The CDR3 consists of 19 residues. Trimming took 2 bases from V and 8 from J; bases not matched to a gene: 15. The CDR3 region has the DNA TGTGCCAGCAGTTTATTATTCGGCCGACTAGCGGGGGGCGGGGACATTCAGTACTTC. It codes for CASSLLFGRLAGGGDIQYF.

V gene TRBV5-4 combines with J gene TRBJ1-6; possibly TRBD1 for D (5 bases). The V gene lost 4 bases and the J gene lost 6 bases, with 14 bases spanning the gap. The CDR3 is 15 amino acids. The germline CDR1 and CDR2 sequences are SGHNT and YYREEE (reference sequence). Here the CDR3 DNA reads TGTGCCAGCAGCACCGGGACGGCCTTTAATTCACCCCTCCACTTT. It codes for CASSTGTAFNSPLHF.

The chain links TRBV12-3 or TRBV12-4 to TRBJ2-1; unclear D gene. With 5 bases removed from V and 5 bases from J, the gap between germline ends came to 7 bases. The CDR3 has 12 amino acids. The DNA of the CDR3 is TGTGCCAGCAGTCCCTTGCACAATGAGCAGTTCTTC. Protein: CASSPLHNEQFF.

This chain joins TRBV4-1 and TRBJ2-3; D is tentatively TRBD1 or TRBD2 (5 bases each). From germline, CDR1 is MGHRA and CDR2 YSYEKL. This CDR3 comprises 15 residues. The V end was cut by 0 bases, the J end by 5 bases, with 12 bases between. The CDR3 DNA reads as TGCGCCAGCAGCCAAGAACCGGGACCTGGAGATACGCAGTATTTT. This codes for CASSQEPGPGDTQYF.

This clonotype was counted only a few times. The chain couples TRBV6-1 to TRBJ2-3; D is possibly TRBD1 (6 bases). The V gene's germline CDR1 is MNHNS and CDR2 SASEGT. The germline V and J ends were trimmed by 6 bases and 1 base, with 11 bases remaining between them. The CDR3 is made up of 14 amino acids. CDR3 protein: CASSRDTRTDTQYF. CDR3 bases: TGTGCCAGCAGCCGGGACACACGCACAGATACGCAGTATTTT.

The sample holds a few counts of this clonotype. This sequence joins TRBV2 and TRBJ1-5; 7 bases are a match to TRBD1. This CDR3 is built from 14 residues. The V and J ends lost 4 bases and 6 bases, in that order; junction bases with no gene match: 6. CDR1 is SNHLY, CDR2 FYNNEI, per germline. CDR3 DNA sequence: TGTGCCAGCAGTGTTCCCGCAGGGGGTCAGCCCCAGCATTTT. This sequence encodes CASSVPAGGQPQHF.

The V and J genes are TRBV27 and TRBJ1-2, with D possibly matching TRBD1 (5 bases). The CDR3 has 16 amino acids. The germline gives CDR1 MNHEY, CDR2 SMNVEV (reference sequence). V lost 3 bases to trimming and J lost 1 base, with 15 bases between them. The CDR3 loop reads CASSFSPLGGNYGYTF. The CDR3 DNA is TGTGCCAGCAGTTTCTCCCCCCTCGGGGGTAACTATGGCTACACCTTC.

A note on this clonotype: An end of the junction differs from the germline gene, which may be a read error. The chain employs TRBV2 and TRBJ2-4; D gene unclear. The J call could be wrong; TRBJ2-5 is a better fit for the DNA end. The CDR3 covers 11 residues. Germline loops: CDR1 SNHLY, CDR2 FYNNEI. CDR3 in amino acids: CSSSPMETQYF. The CDR3 DNA sequence: TGTTCCAGCAGCCCAATGGAGACCCAGTACTTC.